This TCR beta chain was observed in a study of shared clonotypes between healthy human individuals. Study-wide points: Among donors, clonotype sharing was expected to be affected by sequencing depth. All-four-donor shared clonotypes had higher generation probabilities than non-shared clonotypes did.

Per the germline V gene, CDR1 is SEHNR and CDR2 is FQNEAQ (reference sequence). V lost 5 bases, J lost 3 bases, and 17 bases lay in between. The CDR3 has 15 residues. CD45RA-negative memory and CD45RA+ naive subsets were split from the CD4+ cells. As regards this clone: The antigen is undetermined.

Sequencing was performed with immunoSEQ multiplex PCR; in TCRdb, only in-frame clones are kept and a portion is missing. The sample shows hundreds of thousands of clones, roughly 70% of them seen only once. The sequenced material came from memory CD4+ T cells sorted from blood. Subset denoted: CD45RA-negative fraction. The chain links TRBV7-9 to TRBJ2-7; D possibly matches TRBD1 or TRBD2 (7 bases each). The sequence came from a woman in her thirties in good health. CDR3: CASSPRAGGVYEQYF. The CDR3 bases are TGTGCCAGCAGCCCCCGGGCAGGGGGGGTCTACGAGCAGTACTTC.